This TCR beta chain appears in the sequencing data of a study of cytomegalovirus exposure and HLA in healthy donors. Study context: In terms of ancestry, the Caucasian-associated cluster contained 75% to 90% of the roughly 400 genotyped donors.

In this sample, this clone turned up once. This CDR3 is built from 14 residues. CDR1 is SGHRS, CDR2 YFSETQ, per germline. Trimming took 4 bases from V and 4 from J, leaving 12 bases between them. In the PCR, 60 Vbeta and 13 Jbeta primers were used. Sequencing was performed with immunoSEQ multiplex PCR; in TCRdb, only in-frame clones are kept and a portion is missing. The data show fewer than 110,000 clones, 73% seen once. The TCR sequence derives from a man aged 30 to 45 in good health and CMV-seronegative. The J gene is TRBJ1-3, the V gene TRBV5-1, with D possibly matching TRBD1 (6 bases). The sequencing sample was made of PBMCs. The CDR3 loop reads CASSPVGAGNTIYF. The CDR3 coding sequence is TGCGCCAGCAGCCCAGTGGGGGCGGGAAACACCATATATTTT.